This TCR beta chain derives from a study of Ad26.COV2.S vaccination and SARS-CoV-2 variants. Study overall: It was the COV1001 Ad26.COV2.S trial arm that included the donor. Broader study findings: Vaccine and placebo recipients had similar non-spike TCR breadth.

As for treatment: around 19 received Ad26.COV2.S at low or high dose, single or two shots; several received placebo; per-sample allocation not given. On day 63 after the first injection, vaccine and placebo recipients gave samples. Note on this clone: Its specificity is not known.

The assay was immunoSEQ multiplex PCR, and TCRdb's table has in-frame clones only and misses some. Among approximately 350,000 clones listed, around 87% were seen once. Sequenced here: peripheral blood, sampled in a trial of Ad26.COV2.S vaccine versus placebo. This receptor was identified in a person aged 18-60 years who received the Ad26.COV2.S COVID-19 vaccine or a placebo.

The CDR3 DNA reads TGTGCCAGCAGCCCAGGCTCCTACGAGCAGTACTTC. Its translation is CASSPGSYEQYF. This chain links TRBV7-2 with TRBJ2-7, with D hard to call. In germline, CDR1 is SGHTA, CDR2 FQGNSA. Deletions cut 5 bases from V and 0 bases from J, with 5 bases between. This CDR3 region has 12 residues.